This T cell receptor (beta chain) derives from a study of T-cell reconstitution after alpha-beta-depleted transplantation in children (dated by TCRdb to about 2016). Turning to the overall study: T-cell immune reconstitution after TCRalphabeta/CD19-depleted allogeneic hematopoietic cell transplantation in children was quantitatively tracked in the study by means of TCR repertoire profiling.

Regarding this clonotype: Its specific antigen is unknown. There are no base qualities to consult, and no much larger clone falls within one base.

V loses 0 bases, J loses 5 bases, and the germline ends lie 7 bases apart. From the germline V gene (reference sequence), CDR1 is GTSNPN and CDR2 is SVGIG. Inclusive of the bounding cysteine and phenylalanine, the CDR3 is 13 residues long. Of the read, only the CDR3 DNA is kept; its 39 bases are in frame from base 1. Libraries were prepared through PCR. This sample was sequenced with an Illumina HiSeq 2500. TCR library preparation used molecular barcoding, with unique molecular identifiers applied to normalize quantification of the TCRbeta repertoire. TCRdb took the public reads, trimmed them with fastp at Q25, ran MiXCR for clone calling and kept in-frame beta chains. Every CDR3 protein is listed once, alongside the most common genes and DNA of its rows. Within this sample are some 830,000 distinct CDR3 sequences, with around 15% of them counted one time only. Approximately 5% of the sample is in the top ten clones.

Sample treatment or condition, as interpreted from the label and publication: allogeneic hematopoietic cell transplantation with graft depleted of TCRalphabeta T cells and CD19 B cells. Transplant recipients were children who received TCRalphabeta/CD19-depleted allogeneic hematopoietic cell grafts. The paper's findings and limits, for the study overall: The frequencies of hyperexpanded clones fell over the following months, and after one year, T-cell counts and TCRbeta diversity were mostly attributed to newly produced T cells. Apparently early alphabetaT-cell count recovery about two months after transplant reportedly relied on only several hundred rapidly expanded clones derived from non-depleted graft cells. In some patients, the high TCRbeta diversity seen at day 60 was put down to recipient T cells and intrathymic progenitors that had survived conditioning.

The TCR was taken from a male patient between 10 and 17 years old who had a stem cell transplant for acute lymphoblastic leukemia, so the T cells may come from the graft donor. The sequencing used PBMCs, mostly from graft donor cells, collected 360 days after TCRalphabeta/CD19-depleted stem cell transplant. The rearranged chain carries TRBV30 and TRBJ1-4; TRBD1 is possibly the D segment (5 matching bases). This receptor carries the CDR3 CAWSVQGNEKLFF. The DNA is TGTGCCTGGAGTGTTCAGGGAAATGAAAAACTGTTTTTT.